Below, one T cell receptor (beta chain) is given with its context. This clone is a singleton in its sample. The clone's antigen remains unknown. The germline gene is not matched at one end of the junction; a read error may be the cause. Other DNA variants within this sample encode the same CDR3. The donors were healthy, HIV-negative adults with no recently reported acute infections or vaccinations. Every donor was a Caucasian adult residing in Nashville, Tennessee, USA. CD4+ T cells were enriched through magnetic negative selection, after which naive cells were positively selected on CD45RA and the remaining negative fraction served as the memory subset. Blood was obtained by leukapheresis, after which PBMCs were separated by Ficoll-Histopaque density gradient centrifugation and cryopreserved in liquid nitrogen vapor phase. Analytical flow cytometry was used to check the purity and quantity of each magnetically sorted T cell population. Genomic DNA was isolated from each sorted fraction and quantified by UV absorbance on a Nanodrop 2000c.

TCR CDR3 regions were amplified from genomic DNA by multiplex PCR using the deep immunoSEQ assay. Extracted genomic DNA from each cell subset was spread evenly across all wells of several immunoSEQ 96-well plates, with each plate serving as a replicate. For sorted subsets, each replicate PCR was loaded with roughly 200 ng genomic DNA, equivalent to about 33,000 T cell genomes. Purified libraries were quantified with a Qubit 3.0 fluorometer, sized on a Bioanalyzer 2100, and re-quantified with the KAPA Library Quantification kit. A separate single-read 150-cycle Illumina NextSeq 550 flow cell was used to sequence each immunoSEQ 96-well plate. Per the original workflow: Because only junctional sequences without quality scores were contained in the immunoSEQ output, filtering matching that applied to full-length reads could not be performed. Sequences were annotated with PyIR, a Python wrapper for IgBLAST v1.9, using IMGT germline references to assign V/J genes and CDR3. Reads were removed for weak V/J assignments (E-value above 1e-6), missing CDR3, stop codons, out-of-frame junctions, or ambiguous translated residues. A V3J clonotype was defined by an identical inferred V gene, J gene, and CDR3 amino acid sequence. To compute the percentage overlap between repertoires, the number of shared unique clonotypes was divided by the size of the smaller repertoire. Three approaches were used to assess repertoire richness: RTK rarefaction, the Chao1 estimator, and Recon v2.1 estimates of unobserved clonotypes. Generation probabilities were computed with OLGA for all TCRbeta clonotypes obtained by the gDNA method from several donors. TCRdb stores this immuneACCESS table with in-frame sequences only. Part of the clones is absent; in the studies checked, under half of the shortfall reflects unresolved V genes, and no reason is known for the rest. V, J and clone size are taken as reported in that table, and D and trimming were inferred from the DNA itself. The table for this sample lists some 1 million clones; under 80% of them were counted only once. About 1.5% of the sample is taken by the ten largest.

The germline V gene yields MNHEY for CDR1 and SVGAGI for CDR2. Its CDR3 holds 12 amino acids, cysteine through phenylalanine. The CDR3 DNA has 36 bases and is translated from base 1. This record belongs to a study of shared clonotypes between healthy human individuals (dated by TCRdb to 2020 to 2021). Regarding the complete study: The cohort included a few men and a couple of women between 18 and 49 years of age. Blood TCR repertoires of four to six healthy adults were deeply sequenced to estimate repertoire size and the extent of clonotype sharing between individuals. For each donor, CD4 naive and CD4 memory were each given three plates, CD8 naive was given two plates, and CD8 memory was given one plate. Each donor's leukapheresis produced roughly between roughly 0.85 and 10 billion PBMCs. Libraries were prepared and TCR repertoires were sequenced by different laboratories using diverse techniques, in order to increase sequencing depth and limit assay-specific biases.

What the research found in general, with its limitations: Larger estimated clonotype richness was generally found for naive subsets than for memory subsets. Compared with non-shared clonotypes, clonotypes shared by all four sorted-subset donors had higher generation probabilities. About 4.5% of naive CD4, 3.5% of naive CD8, approximately 2% of memory CD4, and about 0.4% of memory CD8 clonotypes were shared across four donors. Rarefaction of sorted-subset datasets indicated incomplete sequencing despite the large sequencing depth. The small number of donors limited the genetic and exposure-history diversity represented. Based on pairwise subsampling, the degree of clonotype sharing among donors was expected to be affected by sequencing depth. Only blood was sampled, and tissue TCR repertoires likely differ from those in blood.

The V gene is TRBV6-5 and the J gene is TRBJ1-1; no D gene can be assigned with confidence. The sequence derives from a man aged 18-30 years in good health. Sequenced input: memory CD4+ T cells sorted from blood. Taken with the paper, the label for cell subset or site translates to: CD45RA-negative fraction. The bases are TGCGCCAGCAGATCGGAAGGCACTGAAGCTTTCTTT. It is translated as CASRSEGTEAFF.